This T cell receptor (beta chain) originates from a study of post-analysis software for immune sequencing data. Of note for this clonotype: The antigen is undetermined.

J was trimmed by 7 bases and V by 0 bases; bases with no gene match: 10. The CDR3 consists of 17 residues. CDR1 is WNHNN, CDR2 SYGVQD, per germline (reference sequence). General study points: The five TRBV segments detected at higher frequency in patients than in controls included TRBV5-6, TRBV5-1 and TRBV20-1.

Researchers reported that TCR beta cDNA libraries carried unique molecular identifiers. There were about 0.95 to 11 million T cells, and 480,000 or so cDNA molecules came from them. Each CDR3 protein gets one entry after TCRdb re-called the PCR reads with MiXCR. Of some 500,000 distinct CDR3 sequences listed, 45% are singletons. The sample consisted of blood. The sequence came from a girl aged 10 to 17 with multiple sclerosis. The rearrangement joins TRBV10-1 to TRBJ2-3; 10 bases agree with TRBD2. CDR3 DNA sequence: TGCGCCAGCAGTGAGTCGAGACTAGCGGGTCCTACGTATACGCAGTATTTT. Protein sequence: CASSESRLAGPTYTQYF.